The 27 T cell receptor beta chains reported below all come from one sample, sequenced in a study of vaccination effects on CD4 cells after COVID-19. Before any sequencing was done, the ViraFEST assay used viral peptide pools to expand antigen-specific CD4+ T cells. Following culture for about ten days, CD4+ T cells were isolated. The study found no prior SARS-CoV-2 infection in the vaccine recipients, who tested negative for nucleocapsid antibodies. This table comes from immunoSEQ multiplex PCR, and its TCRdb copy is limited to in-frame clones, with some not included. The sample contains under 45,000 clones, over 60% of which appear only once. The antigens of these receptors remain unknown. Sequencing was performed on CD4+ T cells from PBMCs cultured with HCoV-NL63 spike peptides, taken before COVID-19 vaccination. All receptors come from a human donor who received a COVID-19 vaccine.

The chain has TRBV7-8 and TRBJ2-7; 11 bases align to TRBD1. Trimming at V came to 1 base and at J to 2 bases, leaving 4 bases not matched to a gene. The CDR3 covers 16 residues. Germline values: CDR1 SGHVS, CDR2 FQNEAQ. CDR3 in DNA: TGTGCCAGCAGCTTAGGAACGGGACAGGGGGCCTACGAGCAGTACGTC. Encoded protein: CASSLGTGQGAYEQYV.

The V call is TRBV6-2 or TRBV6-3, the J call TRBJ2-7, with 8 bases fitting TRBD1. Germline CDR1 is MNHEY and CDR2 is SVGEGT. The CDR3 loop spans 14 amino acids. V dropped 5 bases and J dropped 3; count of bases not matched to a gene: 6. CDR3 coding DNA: TGTGCCAGCAGTGACGGACAGGGTAACTACGAGCAGTACGTC. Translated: CASSDGQGNYEQYV.

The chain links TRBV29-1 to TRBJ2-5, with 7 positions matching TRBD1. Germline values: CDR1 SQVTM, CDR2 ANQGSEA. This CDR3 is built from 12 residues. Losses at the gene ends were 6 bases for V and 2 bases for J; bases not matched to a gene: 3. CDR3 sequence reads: CSVQGQQETQYF. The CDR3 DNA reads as TGCAGCGTCCAGGGACAGCAAGAGACCCAGTACTTC.

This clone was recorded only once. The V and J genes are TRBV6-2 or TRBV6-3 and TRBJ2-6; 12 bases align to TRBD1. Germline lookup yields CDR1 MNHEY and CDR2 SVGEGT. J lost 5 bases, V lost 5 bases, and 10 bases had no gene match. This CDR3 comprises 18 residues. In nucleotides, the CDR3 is TGTGCCAGCAGTCGGGCGGGGACAGGGGGCCAGAGGGCCAACGTCCTGACTTTC. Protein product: CASSRAGTGGQRANVLTF.

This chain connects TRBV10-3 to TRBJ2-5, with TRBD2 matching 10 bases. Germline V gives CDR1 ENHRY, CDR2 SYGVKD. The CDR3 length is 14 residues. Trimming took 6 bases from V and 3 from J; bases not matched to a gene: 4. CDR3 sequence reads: CAIRSGLAEETQYF. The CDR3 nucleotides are TGTGCCATCAGATCAGGACTAGCGGAAGAGACCCAGTACTTC.

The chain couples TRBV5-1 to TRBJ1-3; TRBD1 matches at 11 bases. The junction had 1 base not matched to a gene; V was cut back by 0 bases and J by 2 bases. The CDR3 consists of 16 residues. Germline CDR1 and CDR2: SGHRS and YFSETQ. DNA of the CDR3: TGCGCCAGCAGCTTGGGGACAGGGGGCGCTGGAAACACCATATATTTT. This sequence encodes CASSLGTGGAGNTIYF.

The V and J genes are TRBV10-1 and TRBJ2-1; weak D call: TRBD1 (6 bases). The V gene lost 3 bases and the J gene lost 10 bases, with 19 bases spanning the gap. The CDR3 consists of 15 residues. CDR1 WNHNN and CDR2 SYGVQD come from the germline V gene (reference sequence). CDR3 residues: CASSDVLWGQGEQFF. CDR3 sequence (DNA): TGCGCCAGCAGTGATGTTTTGTGGGGTCAGGGGGAGCAGTTCTTC.

The DNA for the CDR3 is TGTGCCAGTTCCGGGACTACCTCTAATGAGCAGTTCTTC. Protein sequence: CASSGTTSNEQFF. This chain links TRBV6-5 with TRBJ2-1; 7 positions match TRBD2. The ends lost 9 bases at V and 7 bases at J; junction bases unmatched: 9. The CDR3 runs to 13 residues. Germline values: CDR1 MNHEY, CDR2 SVGAGI.

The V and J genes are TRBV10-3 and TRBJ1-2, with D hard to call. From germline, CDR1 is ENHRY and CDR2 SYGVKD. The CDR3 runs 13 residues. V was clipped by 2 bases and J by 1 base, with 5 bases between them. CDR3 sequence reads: CAISETLNYGYTF. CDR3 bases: TGTGCCATCAGTGAGACACTTAACTATGGCTACACCTTC.

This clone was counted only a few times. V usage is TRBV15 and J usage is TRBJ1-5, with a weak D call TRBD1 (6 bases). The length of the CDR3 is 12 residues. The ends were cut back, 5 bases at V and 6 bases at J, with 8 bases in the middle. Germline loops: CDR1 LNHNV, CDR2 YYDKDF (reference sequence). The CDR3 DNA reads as TGTGCCACCAGCGGCAGGGGTCAGCCCCAGCATTTT. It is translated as CATSGRGQPQHF.

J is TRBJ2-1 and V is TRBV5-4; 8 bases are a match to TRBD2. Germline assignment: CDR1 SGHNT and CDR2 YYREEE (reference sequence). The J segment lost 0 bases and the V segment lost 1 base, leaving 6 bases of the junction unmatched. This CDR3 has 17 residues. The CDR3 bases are TGTGCCAGCAGCTTGAGAGTAGCGGGGAGCTCCTACAATGAGCAGTTCTTC. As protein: CASSLRVAGSSYNEQFF.

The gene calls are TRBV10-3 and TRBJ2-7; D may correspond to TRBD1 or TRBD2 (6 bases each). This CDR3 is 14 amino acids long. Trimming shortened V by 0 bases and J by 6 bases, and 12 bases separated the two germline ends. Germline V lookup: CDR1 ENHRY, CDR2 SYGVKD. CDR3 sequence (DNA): TGTGCCATCAGTGAGTCTGGAGGGGGAAGCGAGCAGTACGTC. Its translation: CAISESGGGSEQYV.

The CDR3, as DNA: TGTGCCAGCAGCCAGGGACTAAGGATCCCTCACACCTTC. The encoded protein is CASSQGLRIPHTF. The genes are TRBV3-1 (or the pseudogene TRBV3-2) and TRBJ1-2; D perhaps matches TRBD1 (5 bases). Trimming took off 3 bases at V and 12 bases at J, with 17 bases between the two ends. Looked up from germline, CDR1 is LGHDT and CDR2 is YNNKEL (reference sequence). This CDR3 contains 13 residues.

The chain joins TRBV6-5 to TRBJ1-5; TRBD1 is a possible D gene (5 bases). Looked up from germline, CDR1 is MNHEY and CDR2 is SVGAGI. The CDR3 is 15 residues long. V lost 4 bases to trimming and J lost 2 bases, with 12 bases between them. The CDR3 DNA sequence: TGTGCCAGCAGTTCGATCCCGGGGGGCAATCAGCCCCAGCATTTT. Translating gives CASSSIPGGNQPQHF.

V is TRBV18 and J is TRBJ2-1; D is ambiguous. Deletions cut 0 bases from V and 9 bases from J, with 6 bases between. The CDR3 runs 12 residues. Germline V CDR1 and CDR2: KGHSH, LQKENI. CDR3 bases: TGTGCCAGCTCACCACCTAGTACTGAGCAGTTCTTC. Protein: CASSPPSTEQFF. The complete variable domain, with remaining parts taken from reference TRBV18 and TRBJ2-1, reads NAGVMQNPRHLVRRRGQEARLRCSPMKGHSHVYWYRQLPEEGLKFMVYLQKENIIDESGMPKERFSAEFPKEGPSILRIQQVVRGDSAAYFCASSPPSTEQFFGPGTRLTVL.

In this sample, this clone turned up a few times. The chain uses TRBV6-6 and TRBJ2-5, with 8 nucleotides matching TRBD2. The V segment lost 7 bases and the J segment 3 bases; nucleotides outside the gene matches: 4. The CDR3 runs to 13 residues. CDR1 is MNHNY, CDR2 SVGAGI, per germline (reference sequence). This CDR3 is CASTVAGKETQYF. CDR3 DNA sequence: TGTGCCAGCACCGTAGCGGGAAAAGAGACCCAGTACTTC.

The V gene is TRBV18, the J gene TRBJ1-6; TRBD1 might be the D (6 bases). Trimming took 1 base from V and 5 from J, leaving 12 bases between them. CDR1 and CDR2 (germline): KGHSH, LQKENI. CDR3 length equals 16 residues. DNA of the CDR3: TGTGCCAGCTCACCACGGGCAGGGGTGGATAATTCACCCCTCCACTTT. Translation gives CASSPRAGVDNSPLHF.

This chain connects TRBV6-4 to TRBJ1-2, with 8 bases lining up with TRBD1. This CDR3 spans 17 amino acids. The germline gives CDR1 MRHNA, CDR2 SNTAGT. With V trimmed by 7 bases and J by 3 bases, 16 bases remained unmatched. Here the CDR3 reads CASNIRDRIVMDYGYTF. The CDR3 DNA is TGTGCCAGCAATATCCGGGACAGGATCGTCATGGACTATGGCTACACCTTC.

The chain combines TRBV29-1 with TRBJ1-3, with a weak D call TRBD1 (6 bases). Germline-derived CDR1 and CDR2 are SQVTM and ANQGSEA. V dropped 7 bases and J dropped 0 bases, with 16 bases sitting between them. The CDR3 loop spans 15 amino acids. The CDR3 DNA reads TGCAGCGATTTAAGACAGGCCCCCTCTGGAAACACCATATATTTT. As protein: CSDLRQAPSGNTIYF.

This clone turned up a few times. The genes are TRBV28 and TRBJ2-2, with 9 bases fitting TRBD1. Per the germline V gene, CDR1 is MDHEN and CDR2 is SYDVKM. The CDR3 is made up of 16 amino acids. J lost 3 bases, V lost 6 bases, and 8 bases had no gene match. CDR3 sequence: CASRDWTGADTGELFF. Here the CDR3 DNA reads TGTGCCAGCAGAGACTGGACAGGGGCGGACACCGGGGAGCTGTTTTTT. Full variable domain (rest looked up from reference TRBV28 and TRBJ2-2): DVKVTQSSRYLVKRTGEKVFLECVQDMDHENMFWYRQDPGLGLRLIYFSYDVKMKEKGDIPEGYSVSREKKERFSLILESASTNQTSMYLCASRDWTGADTGELFFGEGSRLTVL.

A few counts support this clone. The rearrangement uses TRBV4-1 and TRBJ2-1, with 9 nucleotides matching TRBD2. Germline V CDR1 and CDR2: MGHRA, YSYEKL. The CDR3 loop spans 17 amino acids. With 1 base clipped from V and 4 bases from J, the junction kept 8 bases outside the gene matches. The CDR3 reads CASSQGRGSGSYNEQFF. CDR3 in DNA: TGCGCCAGCAGCCAAGGTCGTGGTAGCGGGAGTTACAATGAGCAGTTCTTC.

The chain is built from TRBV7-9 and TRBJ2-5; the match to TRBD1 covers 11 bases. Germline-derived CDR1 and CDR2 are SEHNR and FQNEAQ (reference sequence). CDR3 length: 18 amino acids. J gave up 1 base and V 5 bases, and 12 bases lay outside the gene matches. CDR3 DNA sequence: TGTGCCAGCAGCCTAAGATTCGGACAGGGGGCCCCCCAAGAGACCCAGTACTTC. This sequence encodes CASSLRFGQGAPQETQYF.

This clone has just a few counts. The CDR3 reads CASSPRRGGTDTQYF. The CDR3 DNA is TGTGCCAGCTCACCACGGAGGGGCGGCACAGATACGCAGTATTTT. The rearrangement links TRBV18 to TRBJ2-3, with D possibly being TRBD2 (6 bases). Germline values: CDR1 KGHSH, CDR2 LQKENI. V lost 1 base and J 1 base, leaving 9 bases between the germline ends. The CDR3 covers 15 residues.

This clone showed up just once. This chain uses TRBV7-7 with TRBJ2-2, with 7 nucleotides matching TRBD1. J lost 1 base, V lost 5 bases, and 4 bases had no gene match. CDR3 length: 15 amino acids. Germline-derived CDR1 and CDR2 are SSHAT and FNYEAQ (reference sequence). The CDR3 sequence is CASSLGTVNTGELFF. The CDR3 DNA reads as TGTGCCAGCAGCCTCGGGACAGTGAACACCGGGGAGCTGTTTTTT.

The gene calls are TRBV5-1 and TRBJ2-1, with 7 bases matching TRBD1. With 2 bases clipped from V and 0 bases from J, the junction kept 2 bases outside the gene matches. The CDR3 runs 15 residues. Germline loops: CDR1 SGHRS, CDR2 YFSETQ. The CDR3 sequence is CASSLGTASYNEQFF. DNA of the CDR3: TGCGCCAGCAGCTTAGGGACAGCCTCCTACAATGAGCAGTTCTTC.

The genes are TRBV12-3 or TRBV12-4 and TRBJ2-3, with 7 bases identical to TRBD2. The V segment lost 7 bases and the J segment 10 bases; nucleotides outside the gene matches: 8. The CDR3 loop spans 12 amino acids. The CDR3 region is CASTLDSGSQYF. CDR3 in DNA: TGTGCCAGCACCCTAGATAGCGGGTCGCAGTATTTT.

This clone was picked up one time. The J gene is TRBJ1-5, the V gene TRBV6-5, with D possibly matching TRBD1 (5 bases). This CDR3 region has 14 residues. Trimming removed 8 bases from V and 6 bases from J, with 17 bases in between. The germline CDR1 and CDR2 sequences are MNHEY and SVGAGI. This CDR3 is CASGGRAGGQPQHF. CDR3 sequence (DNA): TGTGCCAGCGGGGGAAGGGCGGGGGGTCAGCCCCAGCATTTT.